Listed below are T cell receptor beta chains from one sample, sequenced in a study of OX40 agonist ivuxolimab in advanced cancers. Assay used: immunoSEQ multiplex PCR; TCRdb lists only in-frame clones, some missing. This sample has some 70,000 clones, with around 88% found just once. The sequenced sample was CD4+ or CD8+ T cells sorted from blood, obtained in a trial of the OX40 agonist ivuxolimab. The origin of the receptors is an adult with an advanced solid tumor such as melanoma, head and neck, liver or kidney cancer. Each CDR3 is given with its conserved first and last residue. The D gene is left open where the match is weak. Only some rows state a clone size, as once, few, many or a class for expanded clones.

>TRBJ1-1|TRBV7-8|-|-
CASSSEGGVAEAFF
TGTGCCAGCAGCTCCGAAGGGGGAGTCGCTGAAGCTTTCTTT
>TRBJ2-5|TRBV5-6|-|once
CASTPDGGLSQGTQYF
TGTGCCAGCACCCCCGACGGGGGATTGAGCCAAGGGACCCAGTACTTC
>TRBJ1-1|TRBV6-1|-|-
CASSEVGGSTEAFF
TGTGCCAGCAGTGAAGTCGGGGGAAGTACTGAAGCTTTCTTT
>TRBJ2-1|TRBV2|TRBD2|-
CASSLLAGAGEQFF
TGTGCCAGCAGTCTACTAGCGGGGGCGGGGGAGCAGTTCTTC
>TRBJ2-3|TRBV7-9|-|once
CASSPGQSTDTQYF
TGTGCCAGCAGCCCCGGACAGAGCACAGATACGCAGTATTTT
>TRBJ2-7|TRBV30|-|once
CAWSGTYYEQYF
TGTGCCTGGAGCGGCACGTACTACGAGCAGTACTTC
>TRBJ2-7|TRBV14|TRBD2|-
CASSQLGTSGTYEQYF
TGTGCCAGCAGCCAGCTCGGGACTAGCGGGACCTACGAGCAGTACTTC
>TRBJ2-2|TRBV5-4|-|-
CASSLNRDVSGELFF
TGTGCCAGCAGCTTGAACAGGGATGTTAGCGGGGAGCTGTTTTTT
>TRBJ2-7|TRBV15|TRBD1|-
CATSLGQGGYEQYF
TGTGCCACCAGCCTAGGACAGGGTGGCTACGAGCAGTACTTC
>TRBJ2-3|TRBV10-1|TRBD2|-
CASGSGGDTQYF
TGCGCCAGCGGGAGCGGGGGAGATACGCAGTATTTT
>TRBJ1-1|TRBV6-5|-|few
CASLSGRNTEAFF
TGTGCCAGCCTGAGTGGCCGGAACACTGAAGCTTTCTTT
>TRBJ1-2|TRBV6-6|-|-
CASKEGNYGYTF
TGTGCCAGCAAGGAGGGAAACTATGGCTACACCTTC
>TRBJ1-1|TRBV5-1|-|-
CASSYTGRGTEAFF
TGCGCCAGCAGCTATACGGGGAGGGGCACTGAAGCTTTCTTT
>TRBJ1-1|TRBV7-6|TRBD1|-
CASSLVQGDTEAFF
TGTGCCAGCAGCTTAGTACAGGGGGACACTGAAGCTTTCTTT
>TRBJ2-7|TRBV7-8|TRBD2|-
CASSFPAGTSGRESYEQYF
TGTGCCAGCAGCTTTCCAGCCGGGACTAGCGGGAGAGAGTCCTACGAGCAGTACTTC
>TRBJ2-7|TRBV6-5|TRBD1|-
CASRVGQGPYEQYF
TGTGCCAGCAGAGTGGGACAGGGCCCCTACGAGCAGTACTTC
>TRBJ2-2|TRBV11-2|-|-
CASSLVRGRGTGELFF
TGTGCCAGCAGCTTAGTCAGGGGGCGGGGGACCGGGGAGCTGTTTTTT
>TRBJ2-3|TRBV19|-|-
CATGGWDLKSDTQYF
TGTGCCACCGGAGGATGGGATTTAAAATCAGATACGCAGTATTTT
>TRBJ2-5|TRBV5-1|-|-
CASSRGQETQYF
TGCGCCAGCAGCCGAGGCCAAGAGACCCAGTACTTC
>TRBJ2-4|TRBV19|-|once
CASSMWPETAKNIQYF
TGTGCCAGTAGTATGTGGCCTGAGACAGCCAAAAACATTCAGTACTTC
>TRBJ2-3|TRBV7-6|TRBD2|-
CASSLGSSGLTDTQYF
TGTGCCAGCAGCCTAGGGTCTAGCGGGCTCACAGATACGCAGTATTTT
>TRBJ1-2|TRBV27|-|few
CASSPATEGYYGYTF
TGTGCCAGCAGCCCCGCGACTGAGGGGTACTATGGCTACACCTTC
>TRBJ1-1|TRBV11-3|-|-
CASSLEALNTEAFF
TGTGCCAGCAGCTTAGAGGCCTTGAACACTGAAGCTTTCTTT
>TRBJ2-3|TRBV5-6|TRBD2|-
CASSAGTRSTDTQYF
TGTGCCAGCAGTGCCGGGACTAGGAGCACAGATACGCAGTATTTT
>TRBJ2-3|TRBV27|-|once
CASSFRSGEGTQYF
TGTGCCAGCAGTTTTAGGTCGGGCGAGGGTACGCAGTATTTT
>TRBJ1-3|TRBV30|-|-
CARGSNSGNTIYF
TGTGCCCGGGGATCTAACTCTGGAAACACCATATATTTT
>TRBJ2-5|TRBV7-2|TRBD2|-
CASSYGGYQETQYF
TGTGCCAGCAGCTACGGGGGGTACCAAGAGACCCAGTACTTC
>TRBJ2-1|TRBV7-6|-|-
CASSLRAYESRGYNEQFF
TGTGCCAGCAGCTTAAGAGCCTACGAATCTAGAGGCTACAATGAGCAGTTCTTC
>TRBJ1-1|TRBV7-7|-|few
CASSLQANTEAFF
TGTGCTAGCAGCTTACAGGCGAACACTGAAGCTTTCTTT
>TRBJ1-1|TRBV6-5|-|few
CASSYPKGGAAFF
TGTGCCAGCAGTTACCCCAAGGGGGGAGCAGCTTTCTTT
>TRBJ2-7|TRBV30|TRBD1|-
CAWTGGYEQYF
TGTGCCTGGACAGGGGGTTACGAGCAGTACTTC